The entry below gives a single T cell receptor (beta chain) sequence along with its context. Its antigen is undetermined. These data come from a study of T cell responses to AZD1222 COVID-19 vaccine. Germline V gene data show CDR1 as LNHDA and CDR2 as SQIVND (reference sequence). With 4 bases removed from V and 0 bases from J, the gap between germline ends came to 13 bases. The CDR3 loop spans 16 amino acids. Using immunoSEQ multiplex PCR, the repertoire was profiled, and TCRdb retains in-frame clones only, with some absent. The sample consists of 160,000 or so clones, 70% to 90% of them appearing once. Study-wide findings and caveats: The study found Spike-specific TCR breadth and depth rose after two AZD1222 doses. Just a handful of AZD1222 recipients were seropositive at baseline. No repertoire was sampled before or during the peak T cell response, only after it.

The rearrangement links TRBV19 to TRBJ1-5; a weak D match, TRBD1 (6 bases). The TCR comes from an adult who received the MenACWY meningococcal vaccine as a control. The sequences come from peripheral blood, collected 28 days after the second dose of the MenACWY control vaccine. The CDR3 DNA follows: TGTGCCAGTAGTACTCGGGGGGGCTTTAGCAATCAGCCCCAGCATTTT. Residues: CASSTRGGFSNQPQHF.